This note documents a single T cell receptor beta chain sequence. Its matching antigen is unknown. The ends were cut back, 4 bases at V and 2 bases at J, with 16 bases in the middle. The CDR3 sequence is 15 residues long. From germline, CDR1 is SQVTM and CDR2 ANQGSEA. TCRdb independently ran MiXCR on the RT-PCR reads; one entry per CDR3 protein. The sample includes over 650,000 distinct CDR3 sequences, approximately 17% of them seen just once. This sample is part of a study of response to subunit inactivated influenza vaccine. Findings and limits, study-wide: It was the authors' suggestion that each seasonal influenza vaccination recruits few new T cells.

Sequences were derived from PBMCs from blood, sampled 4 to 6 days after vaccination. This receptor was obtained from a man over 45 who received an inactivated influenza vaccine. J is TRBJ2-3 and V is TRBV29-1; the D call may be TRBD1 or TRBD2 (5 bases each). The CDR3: CSVAGTQRVTDTQYF. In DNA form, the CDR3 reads TGCAGCGTTGCCGGGACCCAGCGAGTCACAGATACGCAGTATTTT.